A selection of T cell receptor beta chains follows, all from one sample in a study of Ad26.COV2.S vaccination and SARS-CoV-2 variants. The table came from immunoSEQ multiplex PCR; TCRdb's copy has only in-frame clones and leaves some out. In the table there are a few hundred thousand clones, around 87% of which are singletons. This specimen was peripheral blood, taken in a trial of Ad26.COV2.S vaccine versus placebo. These TCRs come from a person aged 18-65 years who received the Ad26.COV2.S COVID-19 vaccine or a placebo. CDR3s include the opening cysteine and the closing phenylalanine or tryptophan. D genes are given only for firm matches. The listing skips clone size in some rows; elsewhere it reads once, few, many or a size class.

clone_size,j_call,d_call,v_call,cdr3_nt,cdr3_aa
NA,TRBJ1-1,NA,TRBV30,TGTGCCTGGAGTCCAATAACACCTAACACTGAAGCTTTCTTT,CAWSPITPNTEAFF
NA,TRBJ1-1,NA,TRBV7-9,TGTGCCAGCAGCTTAATGCAGGCGGTATGGTCTGAAGCTTTCTTT,CASSLMQAVWSEAFF
NA,TRBJ1-2,TRBD1,TRBV29-1,TGCAGCGCACAAGGGGGCGGCCTAGGCGGGGGCTACACCTTC,CSAQGGGLGGGYTF
NA,TRBJ1-2,TRBD1,TRBV11-1,TGTGCCAGCAGCGCGACAGGGAATTATGGCTACACCTTC,CASSATGNYGYTF
NA,TRBJ2-7,TRBD2,TRBV18,TGTGCCAGCTCACACGGGGGGGCGCGATACGAGCAGTACTTC,CASSHGGARYEQYF
NA,TRBJ1-1,TRBD1,TRBV18,TGTGCCAGCTCACCAGGACAGGGGGCGTCGGGCACTGAAGCTTTCTTT,CASSPGQGASGTEAFF
NA,TRBJ2-7,TRBD2,TRBV18,TGTGCCAGCTCACCCGGGCGGGAGGGCCTATACGAGCAGTACTTC,CASSPGREGLYEQYF
few,TRBJ1-2,NA,TRBV19,TGTGCCAGTAGTATAGCCGGTGGGGGCTACACCTTC,CASSIAGGGYTF
NA,TRBJ2-1,NA,TRBV27,TGTGCCAGCAGTTTTGGGGGCTCCTACAATGAGCAGTTCTTC,CASSFGGSYNEQFF
few,TRBJ2-1,NA,TRBV2,TGTGCCAGCAGGAACGGTGAGCAGTTCTTC,CASRNGEQFF
NA,TRBJ1-2,TRBD1,TRBV19,TGTGCCAGTTCGACAGGGGTACCTAGCCTTAGGGGCTACACCTTC,CASSTGVPSLRGYTF
NA,TRBJ1-2,NA,TRBV12-3/TRBV12-4,TGTGCCAGCAGTTTAGGTCGGAAGGGCTACACCTTC,CASSLGRKGYTF
once,TRBJ1-1,NA,TRBV6-2/TRBV6-3,TGTGCCAGCAGCGCGCCCCGAACAGGGTCCACTGAAGCTTTCTTT,CASSAPRTGSTEAFF
few,TRBJ1-6,NA,TRBV7-2,TGTGCCAGCAGCTTAGACTCTGACACTTCACCCCTCCACTTT,CASSLDSDTSPLHF
NA,TRBJ2-7,NA,TRBV5-8,TGTGCCAGCAGCCTCACATTGAGGTCGTCCTACGAGCAGTACTTC,CASSLTLRSSYEQYF
once,TRBJ1-2,NA,TRBV6-2/TRBV6-3,TGTGCCAGCAGTTACTCGTGGGGGAGGAACTATGGCTACACCTTC,CASSYSWGRNYGYTF
NA,TRBJ2-5,NA,TRBV4-1,TGCGCCAGCAGGGGGGACAACCAAGAGACCCAGTACTTC,CASRGDNQETQYF
NA,TRBJ1-3,NA,TRBV2,TGTGCCAGCAGTCAGACAGGAGGAGGAAACACCATATATTTT,CASSQTGGGNTIYF
NA,TRBJ2-3,TRBD2,TRBV5-8,TGTGCCAGCAGCTACGACGCGGGGGGGGCTGGCACAGATACGCAGTATTTT,CASSYDAGGAGTDTQYF
once,TRBJ1-5,TRBD1,TRBV30,TGTGCCTGGAGTACAGGGGAGCGACAGCCCCAGCATTTT,CAWSTGERQPQHF
NA,TRBJ1-1,NA,TRBV3-1/TRBV3-2,TGTGCCAGCAGCCAAGATCTGGGCAGTTACACTGAAGCTTTCTTT,CASSQDLGSYTEAFF
NA,TRBJ1-3,NA,TRBV29-1,TGCAGCGTTGCTCTCTTACAGGGATCTGGAAACACCATATATTTT,CSVALLQGSGNTIYF
NA,TRBJ2-4,NA,TRBV19,TGTGCCAGTAGTATCGGAGGGGGCCTAGCCAAAAACATTCAGTACTTC,CASSIGGGLAKNIQYF
once,TRBJ2-1,NA,TRBV14,TGTGCCAGCAGCCAAATGGGAACGGGGGCCTACAATGAGCAGTTCTTC,CASSQMGTGAYNEQFF
once,TRBJ2-4,NA,TRBV23-1,TGCGCCAGCAACAAGGATGGGGTCCCGCTAGCCAAAAACATTCAGTACTTC,CASNKDGVPLAKNIQYF
few,TRBJ1-1,NA,TRBV6-5,TGTGCCAGCAGTCAGGGAACTGAAGCTTTCTTT,CASSQGTEAFF
many,TRBJ1-1,NA,TRBV15,TGTGCCACCAGCAGTGCACAGCAAATGAACACTGAAGCTTTCTTT,CATSSAQQMNTEAFF
NA,TRBJ2-3,NA,TRBV5-1,TGCGCCAGCAGCTTGGGGCGGGCTAGCACAGATACGCAGTATTTT,CASSLGRASTDTQYF
once,TRBJ1-4,TRBD1,TRBV3-1/TRBV3-2,TGTGCCAGCAGCCAAGGAGGGACAGGGAGCGTAAAACTGTTTTTT,CASSQGGTGSVKLFF
NA,TRBJ1-5,NA,TRBV7-9,TGTGCCAGCAGCTTCCTCGGTCAACAGCCCCAGCATTTT,CASSFLGQQPQHF
NA,TRBJ2-7,TRBD2,TRBV27,TGTGCCAGCACTGGGACTAGCGGGAGAAACGAGCAGTACTTC,CASTGTSGRNEQYF
NA,TRBJ1-3,NA,TRBV12-3/TRBV12-4,TGTGCCAGCAGTTTATCGATTAGAAACACCATATATTTT,CASSLSIRNTIYF
NA,TRBJ1-6,NA,TRBV14,TGTGCCAGCAGCCAAGCCCAGGGAGATAATTCACCCCTCCACTTT,CASSQAQGDNSPLHF
NA,TRBJ1-1,NA,TRBV27,TGTGCCAGCAGTTTCGGGGATAACACTGAAGCTTTCTTT,CASSFGDNTEAFF
NA,TRBJ2-3,NA,TRBV3-1/TRBV3-2,TGTGCCAGCAGCCAGGAGGGGTCAGATACGCAGTATTTT,CASSQEGSDTQYF
NA,TRBJ1-1,NA,TRBV5-1,TGCGCCAGCAGCTTGGACAGGGCAGGCACTGAAGCTTTCTTT,CASSLDRAGTEAFF
NA,TRBJ1-1,NA,TRBV19,TGTGCCAGTGGGGCCACGAGGGGGGCGCGAAACACTGAAGCTTTCTTT,CASGATRGARNTEAFF
NA,TRBJ2-7,TRBD1,TRBV4-1,TGCGCCAGCAGCCCGCGGACAGGGTTTGACGAGCAGTACTTC,CASSPRTGFDEQYF
NA,TRBJ2-7,TRBD1,TRBV18,TGTGCCAGCTCACGCACAGGGGCCACCTACGAGCAGTACTTC,CASSRTGATYEQYF
NA,TRBJ2-5,TRBD1,TRBV5-1,TGCGCCAGCAGCTTGATTTTTGGGACAGGGCTCTCCGCAAGGACCCAGTACTTC,CASSLIFGTGLSARTQYF
NA,TRBJ1-1,TRBD1,TRBV6-4,TGTGCCAGCAGTGCCACGACAGGGGCCACTGAAGCTTTCTTT,CASSATTGATEAFF
NA,TRBJ1-5,TRBD1,TRBV10-3,TGTGCCATCAGAGATGGACAGGGCAATCAGCCCCAGCATTTT,CAIRDGQGNQPQHF
NA,TRBJ1-5,NA,TRBV7-9,TGTGCCAGCAGCTCTGATTACCTAACGGCCCAGCATTTT,CASSSDYLTAQHF
NA,TRBJ1-3,NA,TRBV5-1,TGCGCCAGCAGCTTGGCCTTCGTTGGGTCCGGAAACACCATATATTTT,CASSLAFVGSGNTIYF
NA,TRBJ2-5,TRBD2,TRBV6-4,TGTGCCAGCAGTCTTAGCGGGGGTTTAAAAGAGACCCAGTACTTC,CASSLSGGLKETQYF
NA,TRBJ1-4,NA,TRBV19,TGTGGCACGGGGACCCGAGGGGAAAAACTGTTTTTT,CGTGTRGEKLFF
NA,TRBJ2-1,TRBD2,TRBV5-1,TGCGCCAGCTGTCCGACTAGCCTTATCAATGAGCAGTTCTTC,CASCPTSLINEQFF
NA,TRBJ2-7,NA,TRBV5-4,TGTGCCAGCAGCTTGGATTTGGTTAACGAGCAGTACTTC,CASSLDLVNEQYF
NA,TRBJ2-7,TRBD1,TRBV6-2/TRBV6-3,TGTGCCAGCAGTTACGGGGGGACAGGGGCCAACGAGCAGTACTTC,CASSYGGTGANEQYF